This TCR beta chain was sequenced in a study of graft-versus-host responses after intestinal transplantation (TCRdb year 2021). For the wider study: Recipients received multivisceral, liver-intestinal, or isolated intestinal transplants. Samples from a few later patients were sequenced in-house on an Illumina MiSeq with MiXCR processing rather than by the commercial service. Donor T cell macrochimerism was defined as a peak of at least 4% donor T cells among recipient peripheral blood mononuclear cells. After intestinal transplantation, graft-versus-host and host-versus-graft alloreactive T cell clones in the graft, circulation and bone marrow were tracked using bulk TCR-beta CDR3 sequencing. Every recipient was given anti-thymocyte globulin induction, then maintenance tacrolimus and steroids for two to three years. The cohort enrolled 24 intestinal transplant recipients including one retransplant, and a few patients lacking pretransplant specimens were excluded. Alloreactive clones were identified by sequencing pre-transplant mixed lymphocyte reaction products and comparing them with unstimulated pre-transplant donor and recipient T cells.

Libraries were constructed by the immunoSEQ multiplex PCR assay. High-throughput TCR-beta CDR3 sequencing of genomic DNA from most patients was performed by Adaptive Biotechnologies. As for the original processing: Adaptive's ImmunoSEQ software supplied the TCR sequencing data for 15 to 20 patients, while MiXCR and VDJtools were used to process a few other patients. CDR3 nucleotide sequences shared between donor and recipient were removed because the origin of such sequences could not be assigned. To count as alloreactive, a clone needed at least 2-fold expansion over unstimulated cells and a minimum CFSE-low frequency of 0.002% (template counts) or 0.001% (read counts). Clones were considered mappable if detected in sequenced pre-transplant spleen, lymph node, or MLR CFSE-low populations of the donor or recipient. Cumulative frequency of alloreactive clones was calculated as a percentage of all sequences weighted by copy number. TCRdb carries this immuneACCESS record with in-frame sequences only. Its versions omit some clonotypes, under half of them owing to an unresolved V gene in the studies checked, with the rest unexplained. V, J and clone size are taken as reported in that table, and D and trimming were inferred from the DNA itself. This sample is represented by 9,900 or so clones; about 86% of them were singletons. About 5.2% of the sample belongs to the ten largest clones.

According to the germline V gene, CDR1 reads SGHDN and CDR2 reads FVKESK. The CDR3 covers 13 residues, taking in both the cysteine and the phenylalanine. The entry retains the CDR3 DNA only, 39 bases that are in frame from base 1. V lost 1 base and J lost 2 bases; the stretch between them is 2 bases long. A note on this clone: Its antigen has not been determined. Per-base quality was not reported, and no clone a single base away is much larger than it.

To isolate intraepithelial and lamina propria lymphocytes from graft specimens, dithiothreitol, EDTA incubations and collagenase D digestion were used. Bulk TCR-beta sequencing was performed on serial intestinal graft biopsy specimens collected as late as 600 days after transplant. Points the paper makes about the study in general: In the allografts of patients with donor T cell macrochimerism, GvH to HvG T cell clonal ratios were high. Early after transplant, peak levels of circulating GvH clones were found to be associated with declines in HvG clones. GvH clones were detected in recipient bone marrow, and some of these GvH clones were observed earlier in ileal mucosa or blood, consistent with an intestinal mucosal origin. Conclusions were limited by the relatively low number and heterogeneity of intestinal transplant patients.

The chain is encoded by TRBV14 joined to TRBJ2-2; a confident D gene designation cannot be given. Sequences were derived from ileum tissue, sampled roughly 110 weeks after intestinal transplantation. The TCR sequence derives from a human patient who received an intestinal transplant, so some T cells may come from the graft donor. The sequenced DNA is TGTGCCAGCAGCCAAGTTAACACCGGGGAGCTGTTTTTT. This yields the protein CASSQVNTGELFF.